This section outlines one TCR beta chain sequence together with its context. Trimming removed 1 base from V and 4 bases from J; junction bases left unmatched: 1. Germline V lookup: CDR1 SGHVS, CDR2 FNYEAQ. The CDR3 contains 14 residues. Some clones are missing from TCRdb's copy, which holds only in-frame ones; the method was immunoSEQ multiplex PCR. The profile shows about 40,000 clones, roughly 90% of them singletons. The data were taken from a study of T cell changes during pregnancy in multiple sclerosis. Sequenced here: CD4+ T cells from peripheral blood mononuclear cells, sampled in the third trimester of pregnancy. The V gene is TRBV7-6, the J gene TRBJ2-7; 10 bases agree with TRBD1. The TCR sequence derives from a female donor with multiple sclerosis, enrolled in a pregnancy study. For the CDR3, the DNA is TGTGCCAGCAGCTTAGGACAGGGGGCTTACGAGCAGTACTTC. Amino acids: CASSLGQGAYEQYF.